Listed below are T cell receptor beta chains from one sample, sequenced in a study of blood T cell repertoires in COVID-19. Measured with immunoSEQ multiplex PCR; TCRdb has only the in-frame clones, and not every one. The data show 150,000 or so clones, roughly 89% seen once. The specimen was peripheral blood. These receptors came from a human donor in a cohort sampled during active COVID-19. Each CDR3 is given with its conserved first and last residue. Each record gives: clone size, J gene, V gene, D gene, CDR3 protein, CDR3 DNA. D genes are given only for firm matches. Size tells how often a clone was seen (once, few, many) or the class of an expanded clone, and some rows leave it out.

. | TRBJ1-1 | TRBV10-3 | TRBD1 | CAIRVPGQGEAFF | TGTGCCATCAGGGTCCCGGGACAGGGTGAAGCTTTCTTT
. | TRBJ1-5 | TRBV3-1/TRBV3-2 | . | CASSPDSRGPQHF | TGTGCCAGCAGCCCAGATTCCCGGGGGCCCCAGCATTTT
. | TRBJ2-3 | TRBV2 | TRBD2 | CASSLLAGGADTQYF | TGTGCCAGCAGTTTACTAGCGGGCGGGGCAGATACGCAGTATTTT
. | TRBJ1-1 | TRBV3-1/TRBV3-2 | TRBD1 | CASSQTGMNTEAFF | TGTGCCAGCAGCCAGACAGGGATGAACACTGAAGCTTTCTTT
. | TRBJ1-2 | TRBV28 | . | CASSLSPQGIGYTF | TGTGCCAGCAGTTTATCCCCTCAGGGTATCGGCTACACCTTC
. | TRBJ1-1 | TRBV2 | . | CASSESVNTEAFF | TGTGCCAGCAGTGAGTCGGTGAACACTGAAGCTTTCTTT
few | TRBJ2-2 | TRBV27 | TRBD1 | CASSPFQLGGSDTGELFF | TGTGCCAGCAGTCCCTTCCAGTTAGGGGGCAGCGACACCGGGGAGCTGTTTTTT
. | TRBJ1-1 | TRBV25-1 | TRBD1 | CASRETGVGTEAFF | TGTGCCAGCAGGGAGACAGGGGTAGGGACTGAAGCTTTCTTT
. | TRBJ1-1 | TRBV5-4 | . | CASSSGGMNTEAFF | TGTGCCAGCAGCTCTGGGGGGATGAACACTGAAGCTTTCTTT
. | TRBJ2-1 | TRBV24-1 | TRBD1 | CATSDSDRGGLFYNEQFF | TGTGCCACCAGTGACTCCGACAGGGGTGGACTGTTCTACAATGAGCAGTTCTTC
. | TRBJ2-7 | TRBV9 | . | CASSVGVGFYEQYF | TGTGCCAGCAGCGTAGGAGTCGGTTTCTACGAGCAGTACTTC
. | TRBJ1-1 | TRBV7-2 | . | CASSADTLTEAFF | TGTGCCAGCAGCGCGGACACCCTCACTGAAGCTTTCTTT
. | TRBJ2-2 | TRBV9 | . | CASSSGTSGELFF | TGTGCCAGCAGCTCAGGGACATCCGGGGAGCTGTTTTTT
. | TRBJ2-3 | TRBV27 | TRBD2 | CASSLGRGGPNTQYF | TGTGCCAGCAGTTTGGGCCGGGGGGGCCCTAATACGCAGTATTTT